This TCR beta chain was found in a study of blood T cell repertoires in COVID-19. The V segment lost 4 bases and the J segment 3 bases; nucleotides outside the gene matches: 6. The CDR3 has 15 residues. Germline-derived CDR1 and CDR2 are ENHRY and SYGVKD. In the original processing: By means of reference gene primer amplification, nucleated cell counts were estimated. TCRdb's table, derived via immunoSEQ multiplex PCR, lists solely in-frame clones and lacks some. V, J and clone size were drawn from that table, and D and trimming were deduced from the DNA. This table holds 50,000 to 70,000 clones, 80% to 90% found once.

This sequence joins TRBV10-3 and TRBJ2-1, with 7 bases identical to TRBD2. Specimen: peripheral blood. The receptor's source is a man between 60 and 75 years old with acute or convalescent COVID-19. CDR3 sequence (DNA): TGTGCCATCAGTGCGGGTGGGGGGGTCTACAATGAGCAGTTCTTC. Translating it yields CAISAGGGVYNEQFF.